The 13 T cell receptor beta chains presented below share a single source sample, sequenced in a study of T cell repertoires in cytomegalovirus infection (dated by TCRdb to between 2018 and 2020). Instrument on record: Illumina HiSeq 1500. The public reads were reanalyzed by TCRdb: fastp trimming at Q25, MiXCR alignment, in-frame beta chains only. Rows are unified per CDR3 protein, each entry keeping the most common DNA and genes. The sample table contains fewer than 300,000 distinct CDR3 sequences; only one count was recorded for 25% of them. Approximately 14% of the sample belongs to the ten largest clones. Sequenced input: PBMCs. Receptor source: a human donor in good health (CMV status not recorded). Some clones in this sample may be carry-over from other donors' samples.

This clonotype was seen more than once but under ten times. The V call is TRBV6-6, the J call TRBJ2-1; 15 nucleotides match TRBD2. The ends lost 2 bases at V and 6 bases at J; junction bases unmatched: 5. Germline loops: CDR1 MNHNY, CDR2 SVGAGI (reference sequence). The CDR3 is 17 amino acids. The CDR3 is CASSYPMGLAGGNEQFF. In DNA form, the CDR3 reads TGTGCCAGCAGTTACCCAATGGGACTAGCGGGAGGCAATGAGCAGTTCTTC.

This clonotype was seen many times. The rearrangement links TRBV28 to TRBJ1-5; possible D gene TRBD1, 6 bases. Germline lookup yields CDR1 MDHEN and CDR2 SYDVKM. CDR3 length: 16 residues. V was clipped by 6 bases and J by 1 base, with 16 bases between them. The CDR3 coding sequence is TGTGCCAGCAGGAGACCGACAGGTCTGAGCAATCAGCCCCAGCATTTT. This translates into CASRRPTGLSNQPQHF.

Ten or more counts support this clonotype. The V call is TRBV7-2, the J call TRBJ2-1, with unresolved D. V was pared by 1 base and J by 1 base, with 5 bases between. CDR3 length: 14 residues. Germline assignment: CDR1 SGHTA and CDR2 FQGNSA. CDR3 in DNA: TGTGCCAGCAGCTTAGATGTATCCTACAATGAGCAGTTCTTC. Protein sequence: CASSLDVSYNEQFF.

A few counts support this clonotype. The chain employs TRBV2 and TRBJ2-5; D uncertain. Germline V gene lookup returns CDR1 SNHLY and CDR2 FYNNEI. The length of the CDR3 is 12 residues. V was trimmed by 3 bases and J by 7 bases, leaving 9 bases between them. The CDR3 coding sequence is TGTGCCAGCAGTGACTTCTACGGGACCCAGTACTTC. It yields the protein CASSDFYGTQYF.

The CDR3, as DNA: TGTGCCAGCAGTAGAACCGGGACGGATTCACATACGCAGTATTTT. Its translation: CASSRTGTDSHTQYF. The chain carries TRBV6-5 and TRBJ2-3; TRBD1 or TRBD2 may be the D gene (5 bases each). The CDR3 spans 15 residues. Germline CDR1 reads MNHEY; CDR2 reads SVGAGI. V was shortened by 5 bases and J by 7 bases, with 19 bases between the two germline ends.

The chain combines TRBV27 with TRBJ2-7; 10 positions agree with TRBD1. CDR1 and CDR2 from the germline V gene are MNHEY and SMNVEV (reference sequence). The CDR3 extends over 14 amino acids. Trimming took 6 bases from V and 7 from J; bases not matched to a gene: 9. The CDR3 DNA reads as TGTGCCAGCAGAGATTGGGACAGGGGCGGTGAGCAGTACTTC. Encoded protein: CASRDWDRGGEQYF.

V usage is TRBV2 and J usage is TRBJ1-1; unclear D gene. The CDR3 runs to 15 residues. Germline V gene data show CDR1 as SNHLY and CDR2 as FYNNEI. The V end was cut by 8 bases, the J end by 1 base, with 17 bases between. CDR3 in DNA: TGTGCCAGCCGCATGGACGGAACCCCGAACACTGAAGCTTTCTTT. The encoded protein is CASRMDGTPNTEAFF.

The chain is built from TRBV7-2 and TRBJ1-3, with a weak D call TRBD1 (6 bases). V lost 6 bases and J lost 4, with 19 bases in between. The CDR3 consists of 16 residues. Germline CDR1 is SGHTA and CDR2 is FQGNSA. CDR3 residues: CASRLRFWGLGNTIYF. The CDR3 DNA sequence: TGTGCCAGCAGATTACGGTTTTGGGGGCTCGGAAACACCATATATTTT.

This clonotype was found a few times. The chain recombines TRBV7-8 with TRBJ1-5; D is unclear. Germline loops: CDR1 SGHVS, CDR2 FQNEAQ. V was shortened by 2 bases and J by 1 base, with 9 bases between the two germline ends. This CDR3 spans 15 amino acids. Here the CDR3 reads CASSLRWQSNQPQHF. The CDR3 DNA follows: TGTGCCAGCAGCTTAAGGTGGCAGAGCAATCAGCCCCAGCATTTT.

This chain uses TRBV7-2 with TRBJ2-7, with TRBD2 identical over 8 bases. Trimming at V came to 4 bases and at J to 6 bases, leaving 8 bases not matched to a gene. CDR3 size: 14 residues. Looked up from germline, CDR1 is SGHTA and CDR2 is FQGNSA. Written as DNA, the CDR3 is TGTGCCAGCAGCTCTTTCGGGAGGGGAGGCGAGCAGTACTTC. Protein: CASSSFGRGGEQYF.

This clonotype has only a few counts. CDR3: CASSSPLIVQFF. The DNA of the CDR3 is TGTGCCAGCAGTTCACCCTTGATCGTGCAGTTCTTC. This sequence joins TRBV28 and TRBJ2-1; no clear D gene. The germline V and J ends were trimmed by 4 bases and 12 bases, with 13 bases remaining between them. CDR1 MDHEN and CDR2 SYDVKM come from the germline V gene. The CDR3 loop spans 12 amino acids.

About this clonotype: A single base separates this from a much larger clone, so it may be a read error. The V call is TRBV11-2, the J call TRBJ2-1; 9 bases agree with TRBD1. Germline assignment: CDR1 SGHAT and CDR2 FQNNGV. The CDR3 spans 14 residues. CDR3 DNA: TGTGCCAGCAGTGGACAGGGGCAATACAATGAGGAGTTCTTC. As protein: CASSGQGQYNEEFF. Using reference TRBV11-2 and TRBJ2-1 for the parts outside the CDR3, the full variable domain is EAGVAQSPRYKIIEKRQSVAFWCNPISGHATLYWYQQILGQGPKLLIQFQNNGVVDDSQLPKDRFSAERLKGVDSTLKIQPAKLEDSAVYLCASSGQGQYNEEFFGPGTRLTVL.

The rearrangement joins TRBV7-9 to TRBJ2-1; D perhaps matches TRBD1 (7 bases). Deletions cut 6 bases from V and 8 bases from J, with 20 bases between. The CDR3 has 15 residues. Germline CDR1 SEHNR, CDR2 FQNEAQ (reference sequence). CDR3 sequence (DNA): TGTGCCAGCAGTCCGGAGGGGGCCCGTGGGTATGAGCAGTTCTTC. Its protein is CASSPEGARGYEQFF.